This T cell receptor (beta chain) was sequenced during a study of CD8+ T cells in alopecia areata. Study background: Oral tofacitinib, 5 to 10 mg twice daily, was given in an open-label trial. Tofacitinib ran 6 to 18 months, followed by 6 months off drug.

Obtained from alopecia areata patients were lesional scalp punch biopsies along with peripheral blood. cDNA reverse transcribed from extracted RNA served as the sequencing template. Method: immunoSEQ multiplex PCR; TCRdb's copy keeps in-frame clones and lacks some. This sample carries over 200,000 clones, about 53% of them seen once, and the ten largest clones take less than 0.6%. Overall study results and limits: Scalp lesions, especially in alopecia totalis/universalis, had higher clonality than normal scalp.

A word on this clone: Its antigen is unidentified.

Germline CDR1 SGHRS, CDR2 YFSETQ. The CDR3 runs to 18 residues. V lost 2 bases, J lost 0 bases, and 18 bases lay in between. The clonotype originates from a human donor with alopecia areata. The chain couples TRBV5-1 to TRBJ1-5; D is perhaps TRBD1 (5 bases). The source was CD4+ T cells sorted from blood, collected at week 0. The CDR3 loop reads CASSFSVKGPISNQPQHF. The CDR3 DNA reads as TGCGCCAGCAGCTTTAGTGTAAAGGGACCGATTAGCAATCAGCCCCAGCATTTT.